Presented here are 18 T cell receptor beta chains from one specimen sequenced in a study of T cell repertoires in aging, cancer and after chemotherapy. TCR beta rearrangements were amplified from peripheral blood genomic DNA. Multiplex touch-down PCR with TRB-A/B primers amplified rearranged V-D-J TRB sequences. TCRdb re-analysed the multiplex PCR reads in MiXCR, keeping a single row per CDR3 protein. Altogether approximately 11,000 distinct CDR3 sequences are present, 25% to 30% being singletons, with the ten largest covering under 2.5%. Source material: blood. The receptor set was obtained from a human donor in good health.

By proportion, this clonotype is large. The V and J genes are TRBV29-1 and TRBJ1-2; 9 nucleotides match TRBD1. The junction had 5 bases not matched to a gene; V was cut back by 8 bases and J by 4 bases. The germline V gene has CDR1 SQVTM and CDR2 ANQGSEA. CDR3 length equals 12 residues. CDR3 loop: CSSRDRAYGYTF. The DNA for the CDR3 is TGCAGCTCCAGGGACAGGGCCTATGGCTACACCTTC. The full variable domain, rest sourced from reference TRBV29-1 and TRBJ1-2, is SAVISQKPSRDICQRGTSLTIQCQVDSQVTMMFWYRQQPGQSLTLIATANQGSEATYESGFVIDKFPISRPNLTFSTLTVSNMSPEDSSIYLCSSRDRAYGYTFGSGTRLTVV.

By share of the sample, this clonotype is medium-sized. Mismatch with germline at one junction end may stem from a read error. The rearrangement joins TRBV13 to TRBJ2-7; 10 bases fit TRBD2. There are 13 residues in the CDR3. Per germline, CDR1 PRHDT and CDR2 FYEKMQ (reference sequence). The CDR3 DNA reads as TGTGCCAGCAGCTCAAGTCCCCTAGCGGGAGTGAGCTTC. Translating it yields CASSSSPLAGVSF.

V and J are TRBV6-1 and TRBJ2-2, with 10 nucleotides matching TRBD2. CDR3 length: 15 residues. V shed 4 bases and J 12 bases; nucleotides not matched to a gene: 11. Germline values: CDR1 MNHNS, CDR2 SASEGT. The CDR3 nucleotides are TGTGCCAGCAGTGTCATACTAGCGGGGATGGGTCAGCTGTTTTTT. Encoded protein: CASSVILAGMGQLFF.

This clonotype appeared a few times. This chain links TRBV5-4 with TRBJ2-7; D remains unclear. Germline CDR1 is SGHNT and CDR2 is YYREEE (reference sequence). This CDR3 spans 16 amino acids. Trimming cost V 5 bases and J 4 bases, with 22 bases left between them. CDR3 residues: CASRSLPWQRRYEQYF. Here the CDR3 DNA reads TGTGCCAGCAGGTCCCTCCCGTGGCAGCGAAGGTACGAGCAGTACTTC.

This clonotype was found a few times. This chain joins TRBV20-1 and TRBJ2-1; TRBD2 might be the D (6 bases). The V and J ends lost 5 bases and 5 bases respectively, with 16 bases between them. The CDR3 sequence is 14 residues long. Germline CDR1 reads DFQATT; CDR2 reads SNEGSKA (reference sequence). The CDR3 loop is CSALSGGRDNEQFF. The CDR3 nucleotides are TGCAGTGCTCTCTCCGGGGGTCGAGACAATGAGCAGTTCTTC.

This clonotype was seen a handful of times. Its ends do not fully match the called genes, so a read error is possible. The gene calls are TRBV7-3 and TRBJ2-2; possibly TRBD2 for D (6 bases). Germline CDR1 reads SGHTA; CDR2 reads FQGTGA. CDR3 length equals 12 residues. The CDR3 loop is CASSSPGGALFF. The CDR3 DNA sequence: TGTGCCAGCAGCTCACCTGGAGGGGCGCTGTTTTTT.

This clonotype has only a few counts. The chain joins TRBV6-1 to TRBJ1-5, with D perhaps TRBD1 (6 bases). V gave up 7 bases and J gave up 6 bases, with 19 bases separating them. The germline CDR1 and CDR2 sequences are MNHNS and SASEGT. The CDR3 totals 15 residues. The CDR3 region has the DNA TGTGCCAGCACCCGAGGGGGAAGAGGGGGTCAGCCCCAGCATTTT. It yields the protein CASTRGGRGGQPQHF.

The CDR3 sequence: CSVEEGYFGLADQFF. CDR3 DNA: TGCAGCGTTGAAGAGGGCTACTTTGGACTAGCGGATCAGTTCTTC. V is TRBV29-1 and J is TRBJ2-1; TRBD2 matches at 10 bases. Unmatched junction bases numbered 12, after V lost 0 bases and J lost 13 bases. Germline V gives CDR1 SQVTM, CDR2 ANQGSEA. The CDR3 loop spans 15 amino acids.

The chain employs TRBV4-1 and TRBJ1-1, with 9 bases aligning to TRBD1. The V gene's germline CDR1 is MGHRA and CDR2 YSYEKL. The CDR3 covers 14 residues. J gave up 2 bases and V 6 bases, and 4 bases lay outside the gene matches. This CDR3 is CASSRTGVNTEAFF. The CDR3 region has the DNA TGCGCCAGCAGTCGGACAGGGGTAAACACTGAAGCTTTCTTT.

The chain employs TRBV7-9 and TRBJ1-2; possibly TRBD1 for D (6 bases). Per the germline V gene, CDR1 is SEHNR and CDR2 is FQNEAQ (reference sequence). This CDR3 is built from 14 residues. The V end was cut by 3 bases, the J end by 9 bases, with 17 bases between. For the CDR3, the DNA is TGTGCCAGCAGCTTGACCCTCCCGCAGGGGTGCTACACCTTC. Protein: CASSLTLPQGCYTF.

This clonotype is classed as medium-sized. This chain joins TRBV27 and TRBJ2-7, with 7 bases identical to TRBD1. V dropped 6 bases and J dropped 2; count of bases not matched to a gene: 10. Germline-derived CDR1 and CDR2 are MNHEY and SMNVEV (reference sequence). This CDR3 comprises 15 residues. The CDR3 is CASSKPGQLPYEQYF. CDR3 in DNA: TGTGCCAGCAGCAAGCCGGGACAGCTTCCCTACGAGCAGTACTTC.

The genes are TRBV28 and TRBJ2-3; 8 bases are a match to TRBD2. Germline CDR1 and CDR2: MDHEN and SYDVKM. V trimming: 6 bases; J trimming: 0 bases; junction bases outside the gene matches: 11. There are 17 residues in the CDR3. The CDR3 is CASRGRIAGSSTDTQYF. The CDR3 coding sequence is TGTGCCAGCAGAGGTCGGATAGCGGGGAGTAGCACAGATACGCAGTATTTT.

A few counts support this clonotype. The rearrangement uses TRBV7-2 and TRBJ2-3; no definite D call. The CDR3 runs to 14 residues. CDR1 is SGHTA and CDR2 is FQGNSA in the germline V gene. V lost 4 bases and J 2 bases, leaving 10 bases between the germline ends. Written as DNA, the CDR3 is TGTGCCAGCAGCTACCTGATAAACACAGATACGCAGTATTTT. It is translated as CASSYLINTDTQYF. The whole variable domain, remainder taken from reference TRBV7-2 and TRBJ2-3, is GAGVSQSPSNKVTEKGKDVELRCDPISGHTALYWYRQSLGQGLEFLIYFQGNSAPDKSGLPSDRFSAERTGGSVSTLTIQRTQQEDSAVYLCASSYLINTDTQYFGPGTRLTVL.

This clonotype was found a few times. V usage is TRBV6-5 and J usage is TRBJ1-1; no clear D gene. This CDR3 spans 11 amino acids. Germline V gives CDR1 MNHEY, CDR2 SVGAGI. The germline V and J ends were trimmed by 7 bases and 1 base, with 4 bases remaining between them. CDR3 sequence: CASTGNTEAFF. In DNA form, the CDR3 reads TGTGCCAGCACAGGGAACACTGAAGCTTTCTTT.

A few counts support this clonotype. DNA of the CDR3: TGTGCCAGCAGTGACAGAAGCTCCTATAATTCACCCCTCCACTTT. It specifies CASSDRSSYNSPLHF. The chain recombines TRBV27 with TRBJ1-6; tentative D call: TRBD1 (5 bases). CDR3 length: 15 residues. Deletions cut 5 bases from V and 0 bases from J, with 8 bases between. Per the germline V gene, CDR1 is MNHEY and CDR2 is SMNVEV (reference sequence).

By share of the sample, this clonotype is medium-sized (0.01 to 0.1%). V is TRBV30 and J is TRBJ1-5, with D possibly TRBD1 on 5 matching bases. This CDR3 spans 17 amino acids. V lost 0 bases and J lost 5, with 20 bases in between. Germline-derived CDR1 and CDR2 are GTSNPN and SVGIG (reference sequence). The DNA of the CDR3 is TGTGCCTGGAGTGTCCGCCTACCGGGACTGGGCGATCAGCCCCAGCATTTT. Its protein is CAWSVRLPGLGDQPQHF.

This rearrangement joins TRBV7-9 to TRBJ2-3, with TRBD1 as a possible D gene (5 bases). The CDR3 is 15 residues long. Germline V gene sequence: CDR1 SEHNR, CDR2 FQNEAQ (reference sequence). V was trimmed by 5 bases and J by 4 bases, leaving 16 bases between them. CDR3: CASSQEQASADTQYF. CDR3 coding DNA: TGTGCCAGCAGCCAAGAACAGGCTAGTGCAGATACGCAGTATTTT. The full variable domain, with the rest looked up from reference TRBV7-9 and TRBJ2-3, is DTGVSQNPRHKITKRGQNVTFRCDPISEHNRLYWYRQTLGQGPEFLTYFQNEAQLEKSRLLSDRFSAERPKGSFSTLEIQRTEQGDSAMYLCASSQEQASADTQYFGPGTRLTVL.

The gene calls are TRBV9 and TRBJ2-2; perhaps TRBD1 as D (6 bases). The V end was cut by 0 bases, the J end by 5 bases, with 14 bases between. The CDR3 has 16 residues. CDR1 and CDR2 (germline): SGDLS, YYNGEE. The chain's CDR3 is CASSVAPAGETGELFF. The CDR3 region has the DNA TGTGCCAGCAGCGTAGCTCCGGCAGGGGAAACCGGGGAGCTGTTTTTT.